This TCR beta chain was captured by sequencing in a study of long-term antiretroviral therapy in people with HIV. Study in general: The earliest samples came from an era when ART typically awaited falling CD4 counts.

Researchers ran immunoSEQ v3.0 at survey level. The protocol was immunoSEQ multiplex PCR, while the TCRdb copy is restricted to in-frame clones and leaves out a portion. This table has approximately 10,000 clones, roughly three quarters appearing once. Study outcomes and limitations: HIV repertoires spanned tighter CDR3 length ranges than controls did. Repertoire dominance by clones expanded before ART was seen at all time points.

Donors each had at least one pre-ART PBMC sample and at least two post-ART ones. About this clone: Its antigen is not identified.

J lost 5 bases, V lost 5 bases, and 8 bases had no gene match. Germline-derived CDR1 and CDR2 are SGHTA and FQGNSA. The CDR3 loop spans 14 amino acids. The sample consisted of unsorted PBMCs, taken at the start of antiretroviral therapy, before treatment. The sequence was obtained from a man aged 25 to 40 with HIV. The V call is TRBV7-2, the J call TRBJ2-7, with 8 nucleotides matching TRBD1. The chain's CDR3 is CASSPGQVGNEQYF. For the CDR3, the DNA is TGTGCCAGCAGCCCGGGACAGGTTGGCAACGAGCAGTACTTC.